This T cell receptor (beta chain) was observed in a study of T cell changes during pregnancy in multiple sclerosis. Produced via immunoSEQ multiplex PCR; TCRdb's table is partial and in-frame only. The sample yields tens of thousands of clones, roughly 92% seen once. Trimming stripped 4 bases from V and 1 base from J, with 11 bases between. Germline loops: CDR1 SGHRS, CDR2 YFSETQ. CDR3 length: 14 residues. In its sample, this clone was seen once. Source: peripheral blood, taken in the second trimester of pregnancy. The chain carries TRBV5-1 and TRBJ2-5; D is perhaps TRBD2 (5 bases). The TCR sequence derives from a female donor with multiple sclerosis, enrolled in a pregnancy study. The CDR3 protein is CASSQSGFQETQYF. DNA of the CDR3: TGCGCCAGCAGCCAATCGGGATTCCAAGAGACCCAGTACTTC.